The 14 T cell receptor beta chains in this list originate from one sample, sequenced in a study of blood T cell repertoires in COVID-19. Assay: immunoSEQ multiplex PCR; the TCRdb copy retains only in-frame clones and omits some. This table holds 150,000 or so clones, just under 85% found once. The sequenced sample was PBMCs or T cells enriched from blood (not recorded which). The receptor source for this set is a man aged 50 to 60 who had recovered from COVID-19.

The rearrangement links TRBV7-9 to TRBJ2-1, with no clear D. This CDR3 comprises 13 residues. CDR1 SEHNR and CDR2 FQNEAQ come from the germline V gene (reference sequence). Trimming took off 1 base at V and 8 bases at J, with 9 bases between the two ends. The DNA of the CDR3 is TGTGCCAGCAGCTTAGACTCGCAGGATGAGCAGTTCTTC. It translates to CASSLDSQDEQFF.

Only a few counts were recorded for this clone. The rearrangement uses TRBV6-5 and TRBJ1-1, with D possibly being TRBD1 (6 bases). This CDR3 has 15 amino acids. Per the germline V gene, CDR1 is MNHEY and CDR2 is SVGAGI. Trimming cost V 5 bases and J 4 bases, with 17 bases left between them. The CDR3 sequence is CASSKKPTGFTEAFF. The CDR3 nucleotides are TGTGCCAGCAGTAAAAAACCCACAGGGTTCACTGAAGCTTTCTTT.

This clone was picked up a small number of times. This chain uses TRBV11-3 with TRBJ2-1, with TRBD2 as a possible D gene (5 bases). Trimming pared 0 bases from V and 0 bases from J, leaving 6 bases between. Germline CDR1 is SGHNT and CDR2 is YENEEA. This CDR3 spans 15 amino acids. Here the CDR3 reads CASSLEGSSYNEQFF. In nucleotides, the CDR3 is TGTGCCAGCAGCTTAGAAGGGAGCTCCTACAATGAGCAGTTCTTC. The full variable domain, in which reference TRBV11-3 and TRBJ2-1 provide the parts outside the CDR3, is EAGVVQSPRYKIIEKKQPVAFWCNPISGHNTLYWYLQNLGQGPELLIRYENEEAVDDSQLPKDRFSAERLKGVDSTLKIQPAELGDSAVYLCASSLEGSSYNEQFFGPGTRLTVL.

V and J are TRBV18 and TRBJ2-3; no clear D. In germline, CDR1 is KGHSH, CDR2 LQKENI. CDR3 length equals 14 residues. Trimming removed 0 bases at V and 2 bases at J, with 6 bases between. CDR3 in DNA: TGTGCCAGCTCACCACCCGCGGCCACAGATACGCAGTATTTT. Encoded protein: CASSPPAATDTQYF.

This chain links TRBV7-2 with TRBJ2-1, with 11 positions matching TRBD2. CDR1 and CDR2 from the germline V gene are SGHTA and FQGNSA. There are 13 residues in the CDR3. After removal of 5 bases from V and 9 bases from J, the junction contained 3 bases not matched to a gene. CDR3 DNA sequence: TGTGCCAGCAGCACCGGGACTAGCGGTGAGCAGTTCTTC. It is translated as CASSTGTSGEQFF.

This chain uses TRBV5-8 with TRBJ1-5, with D perhaps matching TRBD1 (6 bases). Germline assignment: CDR1 SGHTS and CDR2 YDEGEE. This CDR3 has 15 amino acids. Trimming left V 0 bases short and J 2 bases short, with 9 bases between. The CDR3 DNA reads as TGTGCCAGCAGCTTGGATACAGGGCGCAATCAGCCCCAGCATTTT. Residues: CASSLDTGRNQPQHF.

The table lists this clone with a few counts. The CDR3: CASSYAGLDYNEQFF. CDR3 in DNA: TGTGCCAGCAGTTACGCGGGACTAGACTACAATGAGCAGTTCTTC. The chain is built from TRBV6-2 or TRBV6-3 and TRBJ2-1, with 8 bases lining up with TRBD2. Germline values: CDR1 MNHEY, CDR2 SVGEGT. CDR3 length: 15 residues. Trimming at V came to 2 bases and at J to 3 bases, leaving 3 bases not matched to a gene.

The sample holds a few counts of this clone. The gene calls are TRBV3-1 (or the pseudogene TRBV3-2) and TRBJ1-6, with 11 bases lining up with TRBD1. Germline lookup yields CDR1 LGHDT and CDR2 YNNKEL (reference sequence). The junction had 3 bases not matched to a gene; V was cut back by 6 bases and J by 8 bases. This CDR3 comprises 14 residues. For the CDR3, the DNA is TGTGCCAGCAGTAGGACAGGGGGCGATTCACCCCTCCACTTT. Its translation: CASSRTGGDSPLHF.

The chain joins TRBV7-2 to TRBJ1-1; a weak D match, TRBD1 (5 bases). The V gene's germline CDR1 is SGHTA and CDR2 FQGNSA. V was pared by 5 bases and J by 5 bases, with 15 bases between. The CDR3 is 14 residues long. In nucleotides, the CDR3 is TGTGCCAGCAGCCAAGCAGGGATTACGACTGAAGCTTTCTTT. This gives the protein CASSQAGITTEAFF.

The gene calls are TRBV10-3 and TRBJ2-1, with TRBD1 identical over 8 bases. V shed 5 bases and J 6 bases; nucleotides not matched to a gene: 6. This CDR3 is built from 14 residues. Germline V gene lookup returns CDR1 ENHRY and CDR2 SYGVKD. Written as DNA, the CDR3 is TGTGCCATCAGTACCGGGACAGGCTTCAATGAGCAGTTCTTC. The encoded protein is CAISTGTGFNEQFF.

The chain employs TRBV7-3 and TRBJ2-7; D is perhaps TRBD1 (6 bases). CDR3 length: 15 amino acids. Between the trimmed V and J ends, which lost 1 base and 3 bases, there was a span of 13 bases. CDR1 SGHTA and CDR2 FQGTGA come from the germline V gene. The CDR3 nucleotides read TGTGCCAGCAGCTTAAGTGGGGGCGAGTTCTACGAGCAGTACTTC. Protein product: CASSLSGGEFYEQYF.

This chain joins TRBV10-3 and TRBJ1-5, with TRBD1 identical over 8 bases. Germline lookup yields CDR1 ENHRY and CDR2 SYGVKD. CDR3 length equals 15 residues. With V trimmed by 6 bases and J by 1 base, 5 bases remained unmatched. DNA of the CDR3: TGTGCCATCAGACCGGACAGGGCGAGCAATCAGCCCCAGCATTTT. Translation: CAIRPDRASNQPQHF.

V and J are TRBV18 and TRBJ1-2, with D possibly TRBD1 on 5 matching bases. The CDR3 totals 12 residues. Germline CDR1 reads KGHSH; CDR2 reads LQKENI. V was clipped by 2 bases and J by 13 bases, with 14 bases between them. The CDR3 protein is CASSPNTGGGTF. Written as DNA, the CDR3 is TGTGCCAGCTCACCAAATACGGGGGGTGGCACCTTC.

The table lists this clone with a count of one. This rearrangement joins TRBV7-8 to TRBJ1-4, with D hard to call. This CDR3 spans 15 amino acids. From germline, CDR1 is SGHVS and CDR2 FQNEAQ. Trimming left V 2 bases short and J 6 bases short, with 13 bases between. In DNA form, the CDR3 reads TGTGCCAGCAGCTTACGCTTGGGGAGAGATGAAAAACTGTTTTTT. Encoded protein: CASSLRLGRDEKLFF.